Shown below are 30 T cell receptor beta chains from a single sample sequenced in a study of blood T cell repertoires in COVID-19. The protocol was immunoSEQ multiplex PCR, while the TCRdb copy is restricted to in-frame clones and leaves out a portion. The sample has some 54,000 clones, around 86% seen once. The sample was peripheral blood. The receptors stem from a woman aged 55-70 years with acute or convalescent COVID-19.

The table lists this clone with a count of one. CDR3 in amino acids: CASGSLDPGGYTF. The CDR3 DNA sequence: TGTGCCAGCGGATCGTTAGACCCAGGCGGGTACACCTTC. J is TRBJ1-2 and V is TRBV7-2; D is undetermined. Germline CDR1 SGHTA, CDR2 FQGNSA. V lost 8 bases and J 11 bases, leaving 21 bases between the germline ends. The CDR3 consists of 13 residues.

This chain joins TRBV5-1 and TRBJ1-2, with D unresolved. This CDR3 region has 13 residues. Germline CDR1 SGHRS, CDR2 YFSETQ. Between the trimmed V and J ends, which lost 0 bases and 8 bases, there was a span of 11 bases. The CDR3 here is CASSLVSGSGYTF. The CDR3 DNA sequence: TGCGCCAGCAGCTTGGTTTCCGGTTCCGGCTACACCTTC.

The V and J genes are TRBV30 and TRBJ2-1; D unresolved. The ends were cut back, 0 bases at V and 3 bases at J, with 9 bases in the middle. CDR3 length: 14 residues. CDR1 and CDR2 (germline): GTSNPN, SVGIG (reference sequence). The CDR3 DNA is TGTGCCTGGAGTGTAAATAAGCTCTACAATGAGCAGTTCTTC. Amino acid sequence: CAWSVNKLYNEQFF.

This chain uses TRBV6-5 with TRBJ1-1; no reliable D call. Trimming left V 6 bases short and J 1 base short, with 9 bases between. The CDR3 is made up of 13 amino acids. The germline V gene has CDR1 MNHEY and CDR2 SVGAGI. The DNA for the CDR3 is TGTGCCAGCAGGACTCAGAAGAACACTGAAGCTTTCTTT. As protein: CASRTQKNTEAFF.

This chain links TRBV14 with TRBJ2-1, with 7 positions matching TRBD2. J gave up 4 bases and V 1 base, and 7 bases lay outside the gene matches. The length of the CDR3 is 16 residues. From germline, CDR1 is SGHDN and CDR2 FVKESK. The CDR3 nucleotides read TGTGCCAGCAGCCAAGGATGGGGGAGGGATTACAATGAGCAGTTCTTC. Its translation is CASSQGWGRDYNEQFF.

The CDR3 region has the DNA TGTGCCAGCAGTCCCCCGACAGGGCACAAGAACACTGAAGCTTTCTTT. Its translation: CASSPPTGHKNTEAFF. V gene TRBV28 combines with J gene TRBJ1-1; 7 positions agree with TRBD1. This CDR3 is built from 16 residues. Trimming took 5 bases from V and 1 from J; bases not matched to a gene: 10. Per germline, CDR1 MDHEN and CDR2 SYDVKM.

The gene calls are TRBV2 and TRBJ1-5; D might be TRBD1 (5 bases). This CDR3 contains 16 residues. Per germline, CDR1 SNHLY and CDR2 FYNNEI. Trimming left V 5 bases short and J 0 bases short, with 14 bases between. The CDR3, as DNA: TGTGCCAGCAGTAAAAGACAGAGCCTTAGCAATCAGCCCCAGCATTTT. Encoded protein: CASSKRQSLSNQPQHF.

V usage is TRBV14 and J usage is TRBJ1-6, with D unclear. The V gene lost 5 bases and the J gene lost 8 bases, with 10 bases spanning the gap. Germline CDR1 is SGHDN and CDR2 is FVKESK. The CDR3 runs to 13 residues. CDR3 region: CASSFIEDSPLHF. Written as DNA, the CDR3 is TGTGCCAGCAGCTTTATAGAAGATTCACCCCTCCACTTT.

This clone was detected once. V is TRBV5-5 and J is TRBJ1-4, with 11 positions matching TRBD1. V shed 4 bases, J shed 5 bases, and the junction held 4 bases outside the gene matches. The CDR3 is made up of 15 amino acids. The V gene's germline CDR1 is SGHKS and CDR2 YYEKEE (reference sequence). The chain's CDR3 is CASSRRTGGNEKLFF. CDR3 nucleotides: TGTGCCAGCAGCCGACGGACAGGGGGCAATGAAAAACTGTTTTTT. The full variable domain, completed using reference TRBV5-5 and TRBJ1-4, is DAGVTQSPTHLIKTRGQQVTLRCSPISGHKSVSWYQQVLGQGPQFIFQYYEKEERGRGNFPDRFSARQFPNYSSELNVNALLLGDSALYLCASSRRTGGNEKLFFGSGTQLSVL.

The V and J genes are TRBV18 and TRBJ2-5; TRBD2 might be the D (5 bases). Germline loops: CDR1 KGHSH, CDR2 LQKENI. This CDR3 is 13 amino acids long. The ends were cut back, 2 bases at V and 1 base at J, with 5 bases in the middle. The chain's CDR3 is CASSPGLQETQYF. The CDR3 DNA sequence: TGTGCCAGCTCACCAGGACTCCAAGAGACCCAGTACTTC.

This sequence joins TRBV6-1 and TRBJ1-5, with TRBD1 identical over 7 bases. J lost 4 bases, V lost 3 bases, and 3 bases had no gene match. The CDR3 runs to 14 residues. Germline V CDR1 and CDR2: MNHNS, SASEGT. CDR3 in DNA: TGTGCCAGCAGTGATTCAGGGGGAAATCAGCCCCAGCATTTT. Translating gives CASSDSGGNQPQHF.

This chain connects TRBV28 to TRBJ2-7, with 8 bases that match TRBD1. The CDR3 consists of 14 residues. Germline trimming cut 7 bases from V and 3 bases from J; bases unmatched to any gene: 8. Germline-derived CDR1 and CDR2 are MDHEN and SYDVKM. In nucleotides, the CDR3 is TGTGCCAGCAACCCCCCAGGGGGCAACTACGAGCAGTACTTC. It specifies CASNPPGGNYEQYF.

This clone was seen a single time. The rearrangement uses TRBV2 and TRBJ2-2; D remains unclear. The length of the CDR3 is 17 residues. Per germline, CDR1 SNHLY and CDR2 FYNNEI. The V and J ends lost 0 bases and 0 bases respectively, with 11 bases between them. The CDR3 is CASSEALVTSNTGELFF. The CDR3 region has the DNA TGTGCCAGCAGTGAAGCCCTCGTCACATCGAACACCGGGGAGCTGTTTTTT.

The rearrangement links TRBV7-8 to TRBJ1-5; D is perhaps TRBD1 (5 bases). CDR1 and CDR2 (germline): SGHVS, FQNEAQ. This CDR3 region has 17 residues. Trimming removed 2 bases from V and 3 bases from J, with 17 bases in between. CDR3 sequence (DNA): TGTGCCAGCAGCTTATTGAAGGTGGGGCAGGTCAATCAGCCCCAGCATTTT. Its translation is CASSLLKVGQVNQPQHF.

The chain carries TRBV6-5 and TRBJ2-3; D is possibly TRBD1 (7 bases). V was shortened by 2 bases and J by 8 bases, with 17 bases between the two germline ends. This CDR3 is 15 amino acids long. CDR1 and CDR2 from the germline V gene are MNHEY and SVGAGI. CDR3 sequence (DNA): TGTGCCAGCAGTTACCGCCCGACAGGGACTGGTACGCAGTATTTT. Translating gives CASSYRPTGTGTQYF.

The V call is TRBV28, the J call TRBJ2-5; possibly TRBD1 for D (6 bases). V was cut by 1 base and J by 1 base, with 7 bases left in between. This CDR3 comprises 14 residues. CDR1 is MDHEN, CDR2 SYDVKM, per germline. The CDR3 DNA reads as TGTGCCAGCAGTTTATCAGGGGTCCAAGAGACCCAGTACTTC. Translating gives CASSLSGVQETQYF.

The chain combines TRBV5-1 with TRBJ2-7; 7 bases line up with TRBD2. Germline V CDR1 and CDR2: SGHRS, YFSETQ. The junction had 7 bases not matched to a gene; V was cut back by 4 bases and J by 0 bases. The CDR3 is 15 residues long. CDR3 sequence reads: CASSPHAGDSYEQYF. The DNA of the CDR3 is TGCGCCAGCAGCCCCCATGCGGGGGACTCCTACGAGCAGTACTTC.

The V call is TRBV6-5, the J call TRBJ1-6; D unresolved. The CDR3 has 14 residues. Germline CDR1 MNHEY, CDR2 SVGAGI. Trimming removed 6 bases from V and 6 bases from J, with 12 bases in between. Written as DNA, the CDR3 is TGTGCCAGCAGCGGCCCAGGAGGTAATTCACCCCTCCACTTT. Amino acids: CASSGPGGNSPLHF.

The chain recombines TRBV6-1 with TRBJ2-1; weak D call: TRBD1 (5 bases). This CDR3 spans 14 amino acids. The V end was cut by 3 bases, the J end by 2 bases, with 8 bases between. Germline V gene data show CDR1 as MNHNS and CDR2 as SASEGT. CDR3 residues: CASSEGQAYNEQFF. The CDR3 region has the DNA TGTGCCAGCAGTGAGGGGCAGGCCTACAATGAGCAGTTCTTC.

The chain couples TRBV15 to TRBJ1-2, with 12 bases lining up with TRBD1. The germline gives CDR1 LNHNV, CDR2 YYDKDF (reference sequence). V dropped 5 bases and J dropped 5; count of bases not matched to a gene: 12. This CDR3 has 17 amino acids. CDR3 protein: CATSSPWGTGGRYGYTF. CDR3 bases: TGTGCCACCAGCTCCCCTTGGGGGACAGGGGGCCGGTATGGCTACACCTTC.

The rearrangement links TRBV5-1 to TRBJ2-2; D may be TRBD1 (6 bases). This CDR3 has 15 residues. Germline V gene lookup returns CDR1 SGHRS and CDR2 YFSETQ. The V and J ends lost 4 bases and 5 bases respectively, with 15 bases between them. CDR3 in DNA: TGCGCCAGCAGCGACCTGCAGGGGACGACCGGGGAGCTGTTTTTT. Encoded protein: CASSDLQGTTGELFF. The complete variable domain, with remaining parts taken from reference TRBV5-1 and TRBJ2-2, reads KAGVTQTPRYLIKTRGQQVTLSCSPISGHRSVSWYQQTPGQGLQFLFEYFSETQRNKGNFPGRFSGRQFSNSRSEMNVSTLELGDSALYLCASSDLQGTTGELFFGEGSRLTVL.

The chain employs TRBV7-9 and TRBJ2-7; D is undetermined. This CDR3 is 14 amino acids long. The V end lost 1 base, the J end lost 3 bases, and 10 bases lay between the germline ends. Germline CDR1 is SEHNR and CDR2 is FQNEAQ (reference sequence). Here the CDR3 DNA reads TGTGCCAGCAGCTTAGGAGAGACTCTCTACGAGCAGTACTTC. This translates into CASSLGETLYEQYF.

The rearrangement uses TRBV4-2 and TRBJ2-2, with 8 bases identical to TRBD2. The V gene's germline CDR1 is LGHNA and CDR2 YNFKEQ. V shed 1 base, J shed 3 bases, and the junction held 4 bases outside the gene matches. This CDR3 is 16 amino acids long. The CDR3 sequence is CASSQASGRHTGELFF. CDR3 nucleotide sequence: TGTGCCAGCAGCCAAGCTAGCGGGCGTCACACCGGGGAGCTGTTTTTT.

The gene calls are TRBV5-6 and TRBJ1-2, with 9 bases aligning to TRBD1. V was clipped by 0 bases and J by 1 base; unmatched bases: 1. This CDR3 spans 15 amino acids. Germline lookup yields CDR1 SGHDT and CDR2 YYEEEE. The CDR3 region has the DNA TGTGCCAGCAGCTTGGGACAGGGGGTTAACTATGGCTACACCTTC. Its protein is CASSLGQGVNYGYTF.

This rearrangement joins TRBV18 to TRBJ2-1; D possibly corresponds to TRBD2 (5 bases). CDR1 is KGHSH, CDR2 LQKENI, per germline. Trimming removed 4 bases from V and 5 bases from J, with 24 bases in between. The CDR3 loop spans 18 amino acids. CDR3 sequence (DNA): TGTGCCAGCTCACAACGGAAGGGTCAGACTACACGGAACAATGAGCAGTTCTTC. Its translation is CASSQRKGQTTRNNEQFF.

The chain links TRBV5-6 to TRBJ1-5; D is perhaps TRBD1 (5 bases). The CDR3 sequence is 15 residues long. Trimming pared 0 bases from V and 6 bases from J, leaving 13 bases between. The germline V gene encodes CDR1 SGHDT and CDR2 YYEEEE. CDR3 amino acids: CASSLAGGVSQPQHF. In nucleotides, the CDR3 is TGTGCCAGCAGCTTGGCGGGGGGTGTCAGTCAGCCCCAGCATTTT.

This chain uses TRBV9 with TRBJ2-1; TRBD1 matches at 8 bases. The CDR3 contains 15 residues. CDR1 and CDR2 (germline): SGDLS, YYNGEE. V was clipped by 2 bases and J by 2 bases; unmatched bases: 3. The CDR3 bases are TGTGCCAGCAGCGTGTCGGGACAGGCCTACAATGAGCAGTTCTTC. Translation gives CASSVSGQAYNEQFF.

In its sample, this clone was seen once. The rearrangement joins TRBV18 to TRBJ1-2; no clear D. The CDR3 spans 15 residues. V lost 6 bases to trimming and J lost 8 bases, with 22 bases between them. The germline V gene encodes CDR1 KGHSH and CDR2 LQKENI. The DNA of the CDR3 is TGTGCCAGCTCTTCAATGATCGGGGAAACGCGAGGCTACACCTTC. The encoded protein is CASSSMIGETRGYTF.

A note on this clone: Distinct nucleotide sequences in the sample also encode this CDR3. V usage is TRBV11-3 and J usage is TRBJ2-1, with D perhaps matching TRBD2 (6 bases). Trimming took off 2 bases at V and 1 base at J, with 9 bases between the two ends. The germline CDR1 and CDR2 sequences are SGHNT and YENEEA. The CDR3 sequence is 15 residues long. The CDR3: CASSLMGGSYNEQFF. CDR3 sequence (DNA): TGTGCCAGCAGCTTAATGGGGGGTTCCTACAATGAGCAGTTCTTC.

The chain employs TRBV5-1 and TRBJ2-3, with D perhaps matching TRBD1 (6 bases). Germline V gene sequence: CDR1 SGHRS, CDR2 YFSETQ. The CDR3 runs to 16 residues. V shed 0 bases and J shed 4 bases, with 15 bases lying between them. The CDR3 reads CASSLASTGSSDTQYF. CDR3 nucleotide sequence: TGCGCCAGCAGCTTGGCCTCTACAGGGAGTTCAGATACGCAGTATTTT.